This T cell receptor (beta chain) stems from a study of technical replicates of blood from a handful of donors. Sequencing was performed with immunoSEQ multiplex PCR; in TCRdb, only in-frame clones are kept and a portion is missing. The data contain 60,000 to 85,000 clones, about 94% of them singletons. Sequencing was performed on T cells isolated from PBMCs. The clonotype originates from a human donor in good health.

CDR3 coding DNA: TGTGCCAGCAGCTTAGAGATATCTGGGGCCAACGTCCTGACTTTC. This gives the protein CASSLEISGANVLTF. This chain joins TRBV7-3 and TRBJ2-6; no clear D gene. Deletions cut 2 bases from V and 1 base from J, with 6 bases between. The germline V gene has CDR1 SGHTA and CDR2 FQGTGA. The CDR3 is 15 amino acids. Full variable domain (outside the CDR3, taken from reference TRBV7-3 and TRBJ2-6): GAGVSQTPSNKVTEKGKYVELRCDPISGHTALYWYRQSLGQGPEFLIYFQGTGAADDSGLPNDRFFAVRPEGSVSTLKIQRTERGDSAVYLCASSLEISGANVLTFGAGSRLTVL.